A single sample gave rise to the 29 T cell receptor beta chains below, sequenced in a study of blood T cell repertoires in COVID-19. The protocol was immunoSEQ multiplex PCR, while the TCRdb copy is restricted to in-frame clones and leaves out a portion. The table lists tens of thousands of clones, nearly 90% of them singletons. Sequences were obtained from peripheral blood. These receptors all come from a man in his fifties with acute or convalescent COVID-19.

This sequence joins TRBV30 and TRBJ2-5; possibly TRBD1 for D (5 bases). Deletions cut 5 bases from V and 3 bases from J, with 10 bases between. This CDR3 has 12 amino acids. CDR1 GTSNPN and CDR2 SVGIG come from the germline V gene (reference sequence). CDR3 amino acids: CAWSDTKETQYF. CDR3 nucleotides: TGTGCCTGGTCGGACACCAAAGAGACCCAGTACTTC.

The chain employs TRBV18 and TRBJ1-2, with TRBD1 matching 12 bases. Trimming at V came to 3 bases and at J to 3 bases, leaving 11 bases not matched to a gene. The germline V gene has CDR1 KGHSH and CDR2 LQKENI. The CDR3 is 18 amino acids. The CDR3 bases are TGTGCCAGCTCACCGACCGGGACAGGGGGCCCCCAGGACTATGGCTACACCTTC. Its translation: CASSPTGTGGPQDYGYTF. The variable domain in full, completed from reference TRBV18 and TRBJ1-2, reads NAGVMQNPRHLVRRRGQEARLRCSPMKGHSHVYWYRQLPEEGLKFMVYLQKENIIDESGMPKERFSAEFPKEGPSILRIQQVVRGDSAAYFCASSPTGTGGPQDYGYTFGSGTRLTVV.

This rearrangement joins TRBV9 to TRBJ2-3; TRBD1 matches at 9 bases. V gave up 4 bases and J gave up 4 bases; unmatched junction bases: 4. This CDR3 has 14 amino acids. Germline V gene lookup returns CDR1 SGDLS and CDR2 YYNGEE. The CDR3 bases are TGTGCCAGCAGCATACAGGGGGCGTCAGATACGCAGTATTTT. Its translation is CASSIQGASDTQYF.

The gene calls are TRBV7-2 and TRBJ2-7; D call uncertain. This CDR3 comprises 14 residues. The germline CDR1 and CDR2 sequences are SGHTA and FQGNSA. V was clipped by 3 bases and J by 0 bases, with 9 bases between them. The CDR3 is CASSFTVSSYEQYF. In DNA, the CDR3 is TGTGCCAGCAGCTTTACAGTAAGCTCCTACGAGCAGTACTTC.

This rearrangement joins TRBV4-2 to TRBJ2-5; 10 nucleotides align to TRBD1. The CDR3 covers 18 residues. Germline trimming cut 4 bases from V and 0 bases from J; bases unmatched to any gene: 11. Germline values: CDR1 LGHNA, CDR2 YNFKEQ. CDR3 residues: CASSRGQGIGTYQETQYF. As DNA, the CDR3 is TGTGCCAGCAGCCGGGGACAGGGGATAGGGACTTACCAAGAGACCCAGTACTTC.

The chain joins TRBV7-8 to TRBJ1-4; D is undetermined. The length of the CDR3 is 14 residues. The germline V and J ends were trimmed by 1 base and 8 bases, with 11 bases remaining between them. CDR1 is SGHVS and CDR2 is FQNEAQ in the germline V gene. The CDR3 nucleotides are TGTGCCAGCAGCTTAGGGGGAGGACGCGAAAAACTGTTTTTT. Translation gives CASSLGGGREKLFF. Variable domain in full (rest from reference TRBV7-8 and TRBJ1-4): GAGVSQSPRYKVAKRGQDVALRCDPISGHVSLFWYQQALGQGPEFLTYFQNEAQLDKSGLPSDRFFAERPEGSVSTLKIQRTQQEDSAVYLCASSLGGGREKLFFGSGTQLSVL.

The chain uses TRBV5-1 and TRBJ1-6; TRBD1 matches 8 bases. V was clipped by 4 bases and J by 6 bases; unmatched bases: 9. Germline CDR1 SGHRS, CDR2 YFSETQ. The CDR3 loop spans 16 amino acids. CDR3 residues: CASSQDGQGVNSPLHF. The CDR3 nucleotides are TGCGCCAGCAGCCAAGACGGACAGGGTGTTAATTCACCCCTCCACTTT.

The V and J genes are TRBV11-3 and TRBJ2-3, with D hard to call. The CDR3 is 14 amino acids. The germline V gene has CDR1 SGHNT and CDR2 YENEEA. Trimming pared 1 base from V and 5 bases from J, leaving 10 bases between. DNA of the CDR3: TGTGCCAGCAGCTTAGGGCCCCGCGGAGATACGCAGTATTTT. Translation: CASSLGPRGDTQYF.

The chain links TRBV27 to TRBJ1-5; D is uncertain. Germline V lookup: CDR1 MNHEY, CDR2 SMNVEV (reference sequence). V was shortened by 3 bases and J by 6 bases, with 9 bases between the two germline ends. This CDR3 has 13 residues. CDR3 protein: CASSLGRAQPQHF. The DNA of the CDR3 is TGTGCCAGCAGTTTGGGGAGGGCTCAGCCCCAGCATTTT.

The chain combines TRBV6-5 with TRBJ2-7; TRBD1 is a possible D gene (6 bases). Germline CDR1 MNHEY, CDR2 SVGAGI. Trimming removed 7 bases at V and 6 bases at J, with 16 bases between. The CDR3 is 13 residues long. The CDR3 loop is CASNWDTVGEQYF. DNA of the CDR3: TGTGCCAGCAACTGGGACACCGTCGGCGAGCAGTACTTC.

This chain links TRBV15 with TRBJ1-2, with D perhaps matching TRBD1 (5 bases). V lost 6 bases and J 3 bases, leaving 11 bases between the germline ends. The CDR3 is made up of 13 amino acids. Germline V gene data show CDR1 as LNHNV and CDR2 as YYDKDF (reference sequence). CDR3 sequence reads: CATRNGGDYGYTF. The DNA for the CDR3 is TGTGCCACCAGGAACGGGGGGGACTATGGCTACACCTTC.

The V call is TRBV21-1, the J call TRBJ2-3; the table names TRBD2, a call not compared with the DNA. TRBV21-1 is designated a pseudogene. This CDR3 region has 16 residues. The CDR3 coding sequence is TGTGCCAGCAGCGAGGGACTAGCGGGAGTCACAGATACGCAGTATTTT. It encodes CASSEGLAGVTDTQYF.

The chain joins TRBV5-1 to TRBJ2-1; a possible D gene is TRBD2 (6 bases). The germline V and J ends were trimmed by 4 bases and 6 bases, with 11 bases remaining between them. The CDR3 spans 13 residues. CDR1 and CDR2 (germline): SGHRS, YFSETQ. CDR3 loop: CASSIGTGNEQFF. The CDR3, as DNA: TGCGCCAGCAGCATCGGGACTGGCAATGAGCAGTTCTTC.

The chain combines TRBV18 with TRBJ2-7; tentatively, D is TRBD2 (5 bases). Germline V gene sequence: CDR1 KGHSH, CDR2 LQKENI. The CDR3 spans 13 residues. The V gene lost 2 bases and the J gene lost 4 bases, with 9 bases spanning the gap. The CDR3 nucleotides are TGTGCCAGCTCACCAGCGCGCGGGTACGAGCAGTACTTC. It encodes CASSPARGYEQYF.

This rearrangement joins TRBV6-4 to TRBJ2-1; D might be TRBD1 (6 bases). The CDR3 sequence is 13 residues long. The germline gives CDR1 MRHNA, CDR2 SNTAGT. Trimming left V 2 bases short and J 4 bases short, with 6 bases between. In nucleotides, the CDR3 is TGTGCCAGCAGTGACGGGACATACAATGAGCAGTTCTTC. Translated, it gives CASSDGTYNEQFF.

This clone was observed a single time. The V and J genes are TRBV11-2 and TRBJ2-7; tentative D call: TRBD2 (6 bases). The V and J ends lost 1 base and 2 bases respectively, with 9 bases between them. Per germline, CDR1 SGHAT and CDR2 FQNNGV. CDR3 length: 14 residues. CDR3 residues: CASSLGRGPYEQYF. The CDR3 region has the DNA TGTGCCAGCAGCTTAGGGCGGGGCCCCTACGAGCAGTACTTC. Full variable domain (missing parts from reference TRBV11-2 and TRBJ2-7): EAGVAQSPRYKIIEKRQSVAFWCNPISGHATLYWYQQILGQGPKLLIQFQNNGVVDDSQLPKDRFSAERLKGVDSTLKIQPAKLEDSAVYLCASSLGRGPYEQYFGPGTRLTVT.

The chain is built from TRBV5-1 and TRBJ2-7; possibly TRBD1 for D (6 bases). Trimming pared 0 bases from V and 4 bases from J, leaving 17 bases between. Germline V lookup: CDR1 SGHRS, CDR2 YFSETQ. CDR3 length: 16 residues. The CDR3 loop reads CASSLVSRDTQYEQYF. The CDR3 DNA sequence: TGCGCCAGCAGCTTGGTAAGCCGGGACACACAGTACGAGCAGTACTTC.

This clone has only one observation. V is TRBV9 and J is TRBJ2-5, with TRBD2 matching 12 bases. The CDR3 has 15 residues. The V gene's germline CDR1 is SGDLS and CDR2 YYNGEE. V shed 4 bases and J 4 bases; nucleotides not matched to a gene: 5. This CDR3 reads CASSPQGLAGETQYF. The CDR3 DNA is TGTGCCAGCAGCCCCCAGGGACTAGCGGGAGAGACCCAGTACTTC.

The chain recombines TRBV21-1 with TRBJ2-5; the table's D call, TRBD2, was not checked against the DNA. TRBV21-1 is annotated as a pseudogene. The CDR3 is 18 residues long. The chain's CDR3 is CASIGTGTSGRAGETQYF. In DNA, the CDR3 is TGTGCCAGCATCGGTACCGGGACTAGCGGGAGGGCCGGAGAGACCCAGTACTTC.

The gene calls are TRBV5-5 and TRBJ1-2; maybe TRBD1 (5 bases). The CDR3 spans 14 residues. V lost 6 bases to trimming and J lost 0 bases, with 12 bases between them. Germline values: CDR1 SGHKS, CDR2 YYEKEE (reference sequence). DNA of the CDR3: TGTGCCAGCATCCCGGGGGGATCTAACTATGGCTACACCTTC. It encodes CASIPGGSNYGYTF. The full variable domain, rest sourced from reference TRBV5-5 and TRBJ1-2, is DAGVTQSPTHLIKTRGQQVTLRCSPISGHKSVSWYQQVLGQGPQFIFQYYEKEERGRGNFPDRFSARQFPNYSSELNVNALLLGDSALYLCASIPGGSNYGYTFGSGTRLTVV.

This chain uses TRBV12-5 with TRBJ1-3; D gene uncertain. The germline V and J ends were trimmed by 0 bases and 2 bases, with 5 bases remaining between them. Germline assignment: CDR1 LGHNT and CDR2 FRNRAP. This CDR3 has 14 residues. The CDR3 is CASGLVLTGNTIYF. The CDR3 nucleotides are TGTGCTAGTGGTTTGGTACTAACTGGAAACACCATATATTTT.

V usage is TRBV11-2 and J usage is TRBJ1-2, with 8 positions matching TRBD1. V was pared by 4 bases and J by 4 bases, with 11 bases of the junction left unmatched. From germline, CDR1 is SGHAT and CDR2 FQNNGV. This CDR3 comprises 16 residues. The CDR3 reads CASSSTAGGASYGYTF. The CDR3 DNA reads TGTGCCAGCAGCTCCACCGCAGGGGGCGCAAGCTATGGCTACACCTTC.

The chain recombines TRBV19 with TRBJ1-1; TRBD1 aligns across 8 bases. Germline trimming cut 1 base from V and 3 bases from J; bases unmatched to any gene: 10. The CDR3 is 17 amino acids. CDR1 LNHDA and CDR2 SQIVND come from the germline V gene (reference sequence). The CDR3 DNA sequence: TGTGCCAGTAGTATAGCGGGCCAGGGGGCTTTGGACACTGAAGCTTTCTTT. Residues: CASSIAGQGALDTEAFF.

The rearrangement links TRBV10-3 to TRBJ2-4, with D possibly TRBD1 on 6 matching bases. The V end was cut by 4 bases, the J end by 3 bases, with 7 bases between. The V gene's germline CDR1 is ENHRY and CDR2 SYGVKD. The CDR3 has 13 residues. Written as DNA, the CDR3 is TGTGCCATCAGTGTGGACAGCAAAAACATTCAGTACTTC. Translation: CAISVDSKNIQYF.

The chain carries TRBV10-3 and TRBJ2-1; 9 positions match TRBD1. Trimming took 1 base from V and 10 from J; bases not matched to a gene: 5. The CDR3 sequence is 14 residues long. Germline assignment: CDR1 ENHRY and CDR2 SYGVKD. The chain's CDR3 is CAISEWTGVNEQFF. DNA for the CDR3: TGTGCCATCAGTGAGTGGACAGGGGTAAACGAGCAGTTCTTC.

This clone was seen a single time. The chain's CDR3 is CASSFNVASYEQYF. For the CDR3, the DNA is TGTGCCAGCAGCTTTAACGTAGCCTCCTACGAGCAGTACTTC. V and J are TRBV7-9 and TRBJ2-7; D unclear. Trimming cost V 3 bases and J 0 bases, with 9 bases left between them. There are 14 residues in the CDR3. Germline CDR1 is SEHNR and CDR2 is FQNEAQ (reference sequence).

With respect to this clone: The germline gene is not matched at one end of the junction; a read error may be the cause. The gene calls are TRBV6-5 and TRBJ2-5, with a tentative D call TRBD1 (6 bases). Germline values: CDR1 MNHEY, CDR2 SVGAGI. This CDR3 has 15 residues. The CDR3 reads CASSPSRGAATRWDF. The CDR3 bases are TGTGCCAGCAGTCCGAGCAGGGGTGCGGCAACCCGGTGGGACTTC.

The J gene is TRBJ1-1, the V gene TRBV9, with 12 bases identical to TRBD1. Losses at the gene ends were 4 bases for V and 8 bases for J; bases not matched to a gene: 6. This CDR3 is 14 amino acids long. Germline CDR1 reads SGDLS; CDR2 reads YYNGEE. CDR3 sequence (DNA): TGTGCCAGCAGCTCCGGGACAGGGGGCCGGGAAGCTTTCTTT. Translated: CASSSGTGGREAFF.

The chain recombines TRBV24-1 with TRBJ2-1; D is possibly TRBD1 (6 bases). The CDR3 has 15 amino acids. Between the trimmed V and J ends, which lost 3 bases and 7 bases, there was a span of 15 bases. CDR1 and CDR2 (germline): KGHDR, SFDVKD. For the CDR3, the DNA is TGTGCCACCAGTGATCCATTCAGAGGGGGTAATGAGCAGTTCTTC. Protein product: CATSDPFRGGNEQFF.